This entry features one T cell receptor (beta chain) sequence. Its antigen remains unidentified. This record comes from a study of cytomegalovirus exposure and HLA in healthy donors. Study at large: In terms of ancestry, the Caucasian-associated cluster contained about four fifths of the approximately 400 genotyped donors. Points from the study as a whole: A later analysis by the authors found several of the most significant clusters apparently linked to common viral pathogens. According to the study, 150 to 200 TCR beta chains were cytomegalovirus-associated. TCR beta chains associated with HLA were, in a later analysis, more clonally expanded than equally common others.

The PCR used 60 Vbeta and 13 Jbeta primers. The table came from immunoSEQ multiplex PCR; TCRdb's copy has only in-frame clones and leaves some out. The sample includes roughly 200,000 clones, about 80% seen only once; the top ten take around 2.2%. Losses at the gene ends were 2 bases for V and 3 bases for J; bases not matched to a gene: 16. The CDR3 contains 19 residues. CDR1 and CDR2 (germline): LNHDA, SQIVND (reference sequence). This sequence originates from a man aged 60 to 69 in good health and CMV-seronegative. Sequenced sample: PBMCs. V usage is TRBV19 and J usage is TRBJ1-5, with 7 positions matching TRBD1. CDR3 bases: TGTGCCAGTAGTATATTTCGCGGGACAGTCGGAGCCTTCAATCAGCCCCAGCATTTT. This gives the protein CASSIFRGTVGAFNQPQHF.